Here is one TCR beta chain with its context. The antigen is not known. Each subset's genomic DNA was split evenly across several immunoSEQ plates. Per the original data handling: Quality scores were absent from the junction-only immunoSEQ sequences, so filtering differed. TCRdb's copy holds only in-frame clones and misses some; the assay was immunoSEQ multiplex PCR. That table furnishes V, J and clone size, whereas the DNA furnished D and trimming. Here the sample spans approximately 2.5 million clones, around 94% being singletons. Germline lookup yields CDR1 LNHDA and CDR2 SQIVND (reference sequence). J lost 1 base, V lost 4 bases, and 6 bases had no gene match. The CDR3 extends over 16 amino acids. This record belongs to a study of shared clonotypes between healthy human individuals. Study-wide results and limits: The study drew on few donors, limiting represented genetic and exposure-history diversity.

CD45RA+ naive and CD45RA-negative memory subsets were separated from CD4+ cells. This rearrangement joins TRBV19 to TRBJ2-4, with 8 bases that match TRBD2. The sample taken for sequencing was naive CD4+ T cells sorted from blood. Subset in this sample: CD45RA+ positively selected. This TCR came from a man aged 18 to 30 in good health. For the CDR3, the DNA is TGTGCCAGTAGTACTCCCTTAGCGGGGGCCAAAAACATTCAGTACTTC. Amino acids: CASSTPLAGAKNIQYF. Supplemented by reference TRBV19 and TRBJ2-4, the full variable domain reads DGGITQSPKYLFRKEGQNVTLSCEQNLNHDAMYWYRQDPGQGLRLIYYSQIVNDFQKGDIAEGYSVSREKKESFPLTVTSAQKNPTAFYLCASSTPLAGAKNIQYFGAGTRLSVL.